A selection of T cell receptor beta chains follows, all from one sample in a study of radiotherapy plus CTLA-4 blockade in lung cancer. Some clones are missing from TCRdb's copy, which holds only in-frame ones; the method was immunoSEQ multiplex PCR. Of around 31,000 clones listed, around 73% are singletons. The sample consisted of peripheral blood, taken from a patient treated with radiotherapy plus ipilimumab. The receptors shown here come from a human donor with non-small cell lung cancer who had stable disease on radiotherapy plus ipilimumab. Both conserved end residues are trimmed from each CDR3.

ASRYPQGTAYGYT	TRBJ1-2	TRBV6-5
ASSLGGDYGYT	TRBJ1-2	TRBV28
ASSLRGSGANVLT	TRBJ2-6	TRBV10-2
ASTRQDNEQF	TRBJ2-1	TRBV2
ASKEGASTDTQY	TRBJ2-3	TRBV11-1
ASSLDPGARGYT	TRBJ1-2	TRBV7-2
ASRGGRMSSPLH	TRBJ1-6	TRBV27
ASSLSAKETQY	TRBJ2-5	TRBV7-6
ASTSGGSDFSPLH	TRBJ1-6	TRBV28
AWARTGGAGGYT	TRBJ1-2	TRBV30
ASSPFGYMNTEAF	TRBJ1-1	TRBV6-4
ASRPGHSTTNEKLF	TRBJ1-4	TRBV2
ASSSTRELREKLF	TRBJ1-4	TRBV7-8
ASSPLQTGANTGELF	TRBJ2-2	TRBV18
ASSQVLAGTTFPTDTQY	TRBJ2-3	TRBV4-3
ASSLGDRVNTEAF	TRBJ1-1	TRBV5-1
ASSSGQGSLMAGELF	TRBJ2-2	TRBV5-1
ASSPPGKDGYT	TRBJ1-2	TRBV18
ASILGTVLYNEQF	TRBJ2-1	TRBV5-5
ASSFIGTGGNQPQH	TRBJ1-5	TRBV7-8
ASSVAHLGEQF	TRBJ2-1	TRBV9
ASSPGLGGQGGSPLH	TRBJ1-6	TRBV7-2
ASRETSGGPNYGYT	TRBJ1-2	TRBV11-2
ASSTGLGNTEAF	TRBJ1-1	TRBV7-9
ASSLNSGSDTQY	TRBJ2-3	TRBV5-1
ASSLMGTGGIYEQY	TRBJ2-7	TRBV27
ATSSEGRWAEAF	TRBJ1-1	TRBV15
AISEGTEAF	TRBJ1-1	TRBV10-3
ATSRGFWDRGNEDTEAF	TRBJ1-1	TRBV15
ASSPAGDRKKNIQY	TRBJ2-4	TRBV9
ASTRQGPPYEQY	TRBJ2-7	TRBV6-5
AWTASNYGYT	TRBJ1-2	TRBV30
ASSPGQGNSPLH	TRBJ1-6	TRBV6-4
ASSPDRERSYT	TRBJ1-2	TRBV5-1
AISDPQLQETQY	TRBJ2-5	TRBV10-3
ASRRDSGNGYT	TRBJ1-2	TRBV5-1